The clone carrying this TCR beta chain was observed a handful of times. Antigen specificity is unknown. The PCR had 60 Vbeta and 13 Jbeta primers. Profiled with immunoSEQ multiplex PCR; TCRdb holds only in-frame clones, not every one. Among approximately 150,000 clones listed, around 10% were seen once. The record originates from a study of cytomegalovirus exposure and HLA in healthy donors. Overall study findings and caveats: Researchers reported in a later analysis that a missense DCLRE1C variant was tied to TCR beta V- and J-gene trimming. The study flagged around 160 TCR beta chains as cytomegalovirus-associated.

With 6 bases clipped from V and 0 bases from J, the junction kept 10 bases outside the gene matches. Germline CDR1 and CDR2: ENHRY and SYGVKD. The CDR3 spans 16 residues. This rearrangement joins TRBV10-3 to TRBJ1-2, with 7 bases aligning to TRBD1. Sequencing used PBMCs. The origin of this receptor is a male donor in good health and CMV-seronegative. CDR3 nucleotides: TGTGCCATCAGCCCCGGGGACAGATCCTCTAACTATGGCTACACCTTC. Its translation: CAISPGDRSSNYGYTF.